The source of this T cell receptor beta chain is a study of cytomegalovirus exposure and HLA in healthy donors (TCRdb year 2017). Regarding the study in general: An earlier analysis of 550 to 700 of the donors reported 250 to 350 Gb of sequence data and some 120 million unique TCR beta sequences from some 180 million T cells. The number of typed donors differed by locus: roughly 629-640 for A, B, C, DRB1 and DQB1; 522 for DQA1; roughly 600 for DPA1; and around 470 for DPB1. Class I and class II HLA loci were covered by the typing at four-digit resolution. Donor age, sex, ethnicity and CMV serostatus were compiled together with the repertoire data. Among roughly 370 genotyped donors of the cohort, an average of about 240,000 unique TCR beta nucleotide sequences were sequenced per donor, around 20% of them non-productive. In addition to the first cohort of 666 subjects, a separate validation cohort of 120 different subjects was used. Every repertoire in the discovery cohort had been generated on one and the same sequencing platform. In a later genetic analysis, genome-wide SNP genotypes for about three fifths of the roughly 670 donors were used, and that subset was treated as a discovery cohort. An earlier analysis of about 600 of the donors used high-throughput TCR beta sequencing to judge whether each TCR beta V gene segment behaved as functional or pseudogenic. An early release covering roughly 580 HLA-typed donors comprised approximately 300 gigabases of sequencing data and tens of millions of unique TCR sequences. Rather than using new phenotypic data, the later analysis identified candidate immune exposures from TCR beta sequences and from how often those sequences occurred across donors. To predict cytomegalovirus infection status, the study combined high-throughput TCR immunosequencing, statistical association of individual TCRs with disease status, and machine learning. Roughly 5 DR-DQ haplotypes were handled as single units for association and clustering, since linkage in the cohort was strong. The genetic ancestry cluster associated with self-reported Caucasian donors included 81% of the roughly 390 genotyped donors. In a later analysis, previously published TCR beta repertoires from about 670 donors were re-analyzed and high-resolution HLA genotyping was added so that TCR occurrence patterns could be studied. The T cell repertoires of several hundred subjects were profiled by immunosequencing and related to cytomegalovirus serostatus. The study aimed to test whether signatures of past pathogen exposure could be identified by cataloging public T cell receptors.

Library prep was done by the immunoSEQ multiplex PCR assay. For the multiplex PCR, a mixture combining 60 forward primers for TCR Vbeta segments and 13 reverse primers for TCR Jbeta segments was used. A multiplex PCR assay on genomic DNA amplified the CDR3 region of rearranged TCR beta genes. The amplified TCR beta libraries were sequenced on the Illumina HiSeq System as 87-base-pair reads. Per the original workflow: A later analysis counted some 74 million unique TCR beta chains across the 666 repertoires, and roughly 11 million of these chains were shared by at least two donors. Raw reads were error-corrected and collapsed into unique sequences with a nearest-neighbor algorithm that merged closely related sequences to remove PCR and sequencing errors. Alignment of CDR3 sequences to IMGT reference sequences was used to assign V, D and J gene segments. Each retained sequence needed at least a six-nucleotide match to both a V gene segment and a J gene segment. A rearrangement counted as productive if the CDR3 had no stop codons and remained in frame with V and J, and every other rearrangement counted as non-productive. CDR3 was defined according to IMGT convention as the region running from the second conserved V-encoded cysteine to the conserved J-encoded phenylalanine. The earlier analysis of about 640 of the donors excluded any sequence lacking an unambiguous match to a single V gene segment. An earlier analysis of 587 of the donors called V segments functional above 56.7% productive rearrangements and segregating when the between-donor standard deviation exceeded 5%. A statistical classification framework was built for diagnosing cytomegalovirus status from the catalog of TCR beta chain sequences. In a later analysis, TCR nucleotide sequences were compared against IMGT/GENE-DB human TR gene sequences so that V and J genes could be assigned. A later analysis assigned CDR3 sequences and most-parsimonious VDJ recombination scenarios with the TCRdist pipeline. In a later analysis, each TCR beta chain was defined by its CDR3 amino acid sequence together with its V-gene family, and reads lacking a unique V-gene family were excluded. As a way to deal with suspected cross-contamination and a sequencing artifact, a later analysis dropped roughly 620 nucleotide sequences that were highly shared and had low generation probability. In a later analysis, a clonal expansion index was calculated for each public chain from normalized within-repertoire ranks of inferred template counts. Generation probabilities in a later analysis came from a VDJ recombination model fitted to out-of-frame rearrangements, and those results were checked against IGoR. A later analysis scored TCR-TCR, TCR-HLA and TCR-CMV co-occurrence with hypergeometric tests, applying a repertoire-size bias correction to TCR pairs. In a later analysis, false discovery rates were estimated by permuting HLA or CMV assignments 20 times. In a later analysis, co-occurring TCRs were grouped with DBSCAN, and TCRdist sequence similarity was added when clustering was performed within HLA-allele-positive subsets. Repertoires with fewer than 30,000 or more than 120,000 public chains, plus five repertoires with anomalous nucleotide sharing, were excluded from co-occurrence clustering. This is the immuneACCESS table as TCRdb keeps it, with only in-frame sequences that have V and J called. A part of the clones is gone; compared with another copy, unresolved V genes explain less than half, and the rest is unexplained. V and J calls and clone size come straight from that table; D and trimming were deduced from the DNA. The sample contains some 110,000 clones, approximately 81% of them found a single time. The ten biggest clones cover roughly 1.3% of the sample.

Results and caveats for the whole study, not just this receptor: Broadly in line with IMGT annotations, most TCR beta V segments showed up in productive rearrangements about 87% or about 30% of the time in an earlier analysis of approximately 640 of the donors. A further reported finding was that TCR beta sequences accurately predicted the HLA-A and HLA-B alleles for most subjects in the first cohort. Correlated functional status among segregating V segments might reflect linkage disequilibrium, but an unknown experimental factor could not be ruled out. For the cohort, immune exposure information was limited to CMV serostatus. The earlier analysis of almost 600 of the donors excluded 15 to 20 rarely observed V segments, including chromosome 9 orphons, because counts were too low. While some public TCRs were present in many individuals, most TCR sequences turned up only very rarely across donors. A later genetic analysis associated a missense DCLRE1C variant with V-gene and J-gene trimming of TCR beta chains, and an independent cohort replicated the association. In both the original and validation cohorts, the classifier was reported to diagnose cytomegalovirus status with high specificity and sensitivity. The study gave a list of 150 to 200 TCR beta chains associated with cytomegalovirus. According to a later genetic analysis, donors in an Asian-associated ancestry cluster had fewer N-insertions in productive TCRs than the approximately 710-donor mean. The sequencing pipeline was judged likely to have produced a cluster of highly shared sequence variants as a technical artifact. Compared with equally common non-associated chains, HLA-associated TCR beta chains in a later analysis were more clonally expanded and had lower generation probabilities. Assigning TCR associations to individual alleles was difficult when HLA alleles, especially DR and DQ, strongly co-occurred. Because HLA typing was missing for some donors at each locus, association tests included only the typed subset. Because the 87-base-pair reads could not distinguish some IMGT-functional V segments, including TRBV6-2 and TRBV6-3, those segments were excluded. Presence/absence analyses assumed roughly uniform sequencing depth across donors, an assumption that may not hold. In a later analysis, about 17,000 TCR beta sequences were associated with specific HLA alleles at a false discovery rate of 0.05. In this cohort, only TCR beta chains were sequenced, and detectable features were limited by the absence of alpha or paired-chain data. The authors suggested that the approach could potentially be extended to other disease states and immunological phenotypes. According to a later analysis, parvovirus B19, influenza, CMV and Epstein-Barr virus appeared linked to several top co-occurrence clusters. A later analysis found that most CMV-associated TCR beta chains appeared HLA-restricted, with HLA associations seemingly driven largely by CMV exposure. According to a later analysis, TCR association rates differed among HLA loci, with DRB1 alleles showing the most associated TCRs and HLA-C alleles showing the fewest. In vitro tests confirmed that a few of the cytomegalovirus-associated TCR beta chains recognize cytomegalovirus antigens.

Notes on this clone: Its antigen target is currently unknown. Base quality data are lacking; no much larger clone is found one base away.

The cohort was made up of approximately 670 healthy bone marrow donors. All cohort members were sampled while nominally healthy, although unrecorded immune exposures were likely present. The donor was CMV seronegative and was included in the group of about 350 seronegative cohort members. Each donor provided a peripheral blood sample, and peripheral blood mononuclear cells were used for TCR beta sequencing. The Qiagen DNeasy Blood Extraction Kit was used to extract genomic DNA from the blood cell samples. The junction shows trimming of 4 bases on V and 10 bases on J, plus 13 bases between the germline ends. CDR1 SQVTM and CDR2 ANQGSEA were looked up in the germline V gene. The CDR3 numbers 11 residues from cysteine through phenylalanine. Only the CDR3 DNA stays, 33 bases, in frame from base 1.

The source of this sequence is a man aged 25-40 years in good health and CMV-seronegative. The sample comprised PBMCs. The rearrangement joined TRBV29-1 to TRBJ1-2, and TRBD1 may be the D gene, going by 6 matching bases. CDR3 region: CSVVRGIDYTF. At the DNA level, the sequence is TGCAGCGTTGTGAGGGGGATTGACTACACCTTC.